These 8 T cell receptor beta chains share one sample of origin, sequenced in a study of siplizumab effects on memory and regulatory T cells. The table came from immunoSEQ multiplex PCR; TCRdb's copy has only in-frame clones and leaves some out. This table holds about 69,000 clones, over 70% found once. What was sequenced was Tregs sorted from blood. Receptor source: a human donor in good health.

CDR3: CASSEGGVYGYTF. The CDR3 nucleotides are TGTGCCAGCAGTGAAGGAGGGGTATATGGCTACACCTTC. V usage is TRBV6-1 and J usage is TRBJ1-2; D is possibly TRBD1 (5 bases). Germline V lookup: CDR1 MNHNS, CDR2 SASEGT. The length of the CDR3 is 13 residues. Deletions cut 1 base from V and 5 bases from J, with 8 bases between.

The genes are TRBV6-4 and TRBJ1-5; D remains unclear. Germline loops: CDR1 MRHNA, CDR2 SNTAGT. Trimming removed 5 bases from V and 7 bases from J, with 12 bases in between. This CDR3 is built from 13 residues. The CDR3 protein is CASSRDGTQPQHF. The CDR3 bases are TGTGCCAGCAGTCGGGATGGTACCCAGCCCCAGCATTTT.

Only a few counts were recorded for this clone. J is TRBJ1-1 and V is TRBV7-9; 8 bases are shared with TRBD1. V lost 0 bases to trimming and J lost 4 bases; unmatched junction nucleotides: 4. Germline V gene lookup returns CDR1 SEHNR and CDR2 FQNEAQ (reference sequence). The CDR3 is 15 residues long. Here the CDR3 DNA reads TGTGCCAGCAGCTTAGCGCCAGGGGGCGTCACTGAAGCTTTCTTT. This gives the protein CASSLAPGGVTEAFF.

The rearrangement joins TRBV7-9 to TRBJ1-5, with TRBD1 identical over 7 bases. Germline-derived CDR1 and CDR2 are SEHNR and FQNEAQ (reference sequence). Losses at the gene ends were 5 bases for V and 0 bases for J; bases not matched to a gene: 4. The CDR3 loop spans 15 amino acids. This chain's CDR3 is CASSKGQVSNQPQHF. The CDR3 coding sequence is TGTGCCAGCAGCAAAGGACAGGTTAGCAATCAGCCCCAGCATTTT.

V usage is TRBV15 and J usage is TRBJ2-1; D unresolved. This CDR3 has 15 residues. Germline V gives CDR1 LNHNV, CDR2 YYDKDF (reference sequence). V lost 0 bases and J 0 bases, leaving 6 bases between the germline ends. The CDR3 nucleotides are TGTGCCACCAGCAGAGACTCTCGCTCCTACAATGAGCAGTTCTTC. This translates into CATSRDSRSYNEQFF.

J is TRBJ2-2 and V is TRBV29-1; tentatively, D is TRBD1 or TRBD2 (5 bases each). V was cut by 5 bases and J by 7 bases, with 14 bases left in between. The germline CDR1 and CDR2 sequences are SQVTM and ANQGSEA. CDR3 length: 13 amino acids. CDR3 in amino acids: CSVSRWDGGELFF. The CDR3 DNA follows: TGCAGCGTTTCTCGGTGGGACGGCGGGGAGCTGTTTTTT.

In its sample, this clone was seen once. The chain has TRBV19 and TRBJ2-7; possible D gene TRBD1, 6 bases. Germline CDR1 and CDR2: LNHDA and SQIVND (reference sequence). The CDR3 runs 13 residues. V lost 8 bases, J lost 6 bases, and 17 bases lay in between. CDR3 amino acids: CASQARGDGEQYF. In DNA form, the CDR3 reads TGTGCCAGTCAGGCCAGGGGAGACGGCGAGCAGTACTTC.

The chain recombines TRBV11-3 with TRBJ2-6, with a possible D match to TRBD1 (5 bases). CDR1 is SGHNT, CDR2 YENEEA, per germline. The V and J ends lost 2 bases and 4 bases respectively, with 12 bases between them. CDR3 length: 16 residues. This CDR3 is CASSLSRATGANVLTF. The CDR3 bases are TGTGCCAGCAGCTTATCCAGGGCCACCGGGGCCAACGTCCTGACTTTC.